This T cell receptor (beta chain) stems from a study of regulatory T cells in long-lasting Graves disease. This clonotype has only a few counts. This CDR3 has 15 amino acids. The ends were cut back, 5 bases at V and 7 bases at J, with 20 bases in the middle. CDR1 and CDR2 (germline): LNHDA, SQIVND (reference sequence). Noted time point: newly diagnosed GD, antithyroid drugs for less than 3 months. The TCR library was made from RNA extracted from PBMCs. According to the study, TCR beta libraries were built with iRepertoire HTBI primers and CDR3-region Arm-PCR. TCRdb ran MiXCR on the multiplex PCR reads and lists one entry per CDR3 protein. The sample has approximately 400,000 distinct CDR3 sequences, approximately 16% seen once. These data are also associated with another study on T cells in Graves' hyperthyroidism and ophthalmopathy.

This specimen was peripheral blood mononuclear cells (PBMCs), taken at new diagnosis, from a patient treated with antithyroid drugs. This chain connects TRBV19 to TRBJ1-2; D is perhaps TRBD1 (6 bases). The sequence was obtained from a woman aged 40 to 50 with Graves disease. Written as DNA, the CDR3 is TGTGCCAGTAGTGCTAACGAGGGGGGGCTGGGTGGCTACACCTTC. Amino acids: CASSANEGGLGGYTF.